The next 13 T cell receptor beta chains were all read from a single sample in a study of blood T cell repertoires in COVID-19. Clones were sequenced by immunoSEQ multiplex PCR, and TCRdb holds only the in-frame ones, with some missing. This table has hundreds of thousands of clones, under 85% appearing once. Sequenced: peripheral blood. Every receptor here comes from a woman in her 30s with COVID-19, enrolled during active disease.

The CDR3 sequence: CASSRTGGSLATNEKLFF. The CDR3 DNA follows: TGCGCCAGCAGCAGGACAGGGGGCTCCCTTGCAACTAATGAAAAACTGTTTTTT. The chain has TRBV5-1 and TRBJ1-4; 11 bases map to TRBD1. With V trimmed by 4 bases and J by 0 bases, 8 bases remained unmatched. The CDR3 covers 18 residues. Looked up from germline, CDR1 is SGHRS and CDR2 is YFSETQ.

This chain's CDR3 is CASSWGTSGGPDTQYF. The CDR3 bases are TGTGCCAGCAGCTGGGGGACTAGCGGGGGGCCAGATACGCAGTATTTT. V and J are TRBV5-5 and TRBJ2-3; 15 nucleotides align to TRBD2. V lost 3 bases, J lost 4 bases, and 3 bases stayed unmatched. Germline loops: CDR1 SGHKS, CDR2 YYEKEE (reference sequence). The CDR3 is 16 residues long.

In nucleotides, the CDR3 is TGTGCCAGCAGCCAAGTGACAGGGTCAAACACCGGGGAGCTGTTTTTT. It is translated as CASSQVTGSNTGELFF. The chain employs TRBV4-2 and TRBJ2-2, with 7 bases lining up with TRBD1. V gave up 1 base and J gave up 2 bases; unmatched junction bases: 4. The CDR3 consists of 16 residues. Germline lookup yields CDR1 LGHNA and CDR2 YNFKEQ.

This chain connects TRBV12-3 or TRBV12-4 to TRBJ2-7, with TRBD1 as a possible D gene (7 bases). This CDR3 contains 13 residues. V lost 5 bases and J lost 2, with 10 bases in between. The CDR3 coding sequence is TGTGCCAGCAGTGTCAGGGGGGCCTACGAGCAGTACTTC. Residues: CASSVRGAYEQYF.

This chain connects TRBV24-1 to TRBJ2-7; D possibly corresponds to TRBD2 (5 bases). The CDR3 has 14 residues. The germline CDR1 and CDR2 sequences are KGHDR and SFDVKD. The germline V and J ends were trimmed by 9 bases and 0 bases, with 14 bases remaining between them. CDR3 in DNA: TGTGCCACCGCCGAGGCGGGTAGCTCCTACGAGCAGTACTTC. Translation gives CATAEAGSSYEQYF.

The chain carries TRBV5-5 and TRBJ2-7; 10 nucleotides line up with TRBD2. V lost 6 bases and J lost 3; bases outside the gene matches: 9. From germline, CDR1 is SGHKS and CDR2 YYEKEE (reference sequence). The CDR3 totals 15 residues. CDR3 DNA sequence: TGTGCCAGCATCCCCGGGTGGACTAGCGGCTACGAGCAGTACTTC. Its protein is CASIPGWTSGYEQYF.

The chain is built from TRBV4-1 and TRBJ1-1, with 9 bases identical to TRBD1. After removal of 0 bases from V and 6 bases from J, the junction contained 8 bases not matched to a gene. Germline V gene sequence: CDR1 MGHRA, CDR2 YSYEKL. The CDR3 runs 16 residues. CDR3: CASSQDWDRDFSEAFF. CDR3 in DNA: TGCGCCAGCAGCCAAGATTGGGACAGGGACTTCTCTGAAGCTTTCTTT.

The chain combines TRBV7-6 with TRBJ2-1, with 13 bases aligning to TRBD2. Germline CDR1 and CDR2: SGHVS and FNYEAQ. The CDR3 is 15 residues long. V shed 5 bases and J 8 bases; nucleotides not matched to a gene: 6. CDR3 amino acids: CASSHTSGGGHEQFF. CDR3 in DNA: TGTGCCAGCAGCCACACTAGCGGGGGGGGTCATGAGCAGTTCTTC.

The chain employs TRBV27 and TRBJ2-2, with 10 bases identical to TRBD1. Germline V gene sequence: CDR1 MNHEY, CDR2 SMNVEV (reference sequence). The trim removed 5 bases at V and 6 bases at J, leaving 3 bases unmatched. This CDR3 spans 14 amino acids. The CDR3 region is CASSPGTGAGELFF. CDR3 nucleotides: TGTGCCAGCAGTCCGGGGACAGGGGCCGGGGAGCTGTTTTTT.

The chain uses TRBV19 and TRBJ2-7; D perhaps matches TRBD1 (5 bases). Trimming removed 2 bases at V and 3 bases at J, with 11 bases between. The CDR3 loop spans 14 amino acids. Germline V gives CDR1 LNHDA, CDR2 SQIVND (reference sequence). CDR3 sequence: CASSIRSQGYEQYF. For the CDR3, the DNA is TGTGCCAGTAGTATAAGAAGTCAGGGCTACGAGCAGTACTTC.

The rearrangement links TRBV5-4 to TRBJ1-4; D is possibly TRBD1 (5 bases). The CDR3 runs 16 residues. Looked up from germline, CDR1 is SGHNT and CDR2 is YYREEE (reference sequence). Between the trimmed V and J ends, which lost 1 base and 3 bases, there was a span of 13 bases. CDR3 sequence reads: CASSLFGTGPNEKLFF. CDR3 coding DNA: TGTGCCAGCAGCTTGTTCGGAACAGGCCCTAATGAAAAACTGTTTTTT.

This chain connects TRBV2 to TRBJ2-3, with D hard to call. Germline CDR1 reads SNHLY; CDR2 reads FYNNEI. Trimming took off 1 base at V and 2 bases at J, with 10 bases between the two ends. The CDR3 totals 15 residues. This chain's CDR3 is CASSEGQIYTDTQYF. CDR3 coding DNA: TGTGCCAGCAGTGAAGGACAAATCTACACAGATACGCAGTATTTT.

This sequence joins TRBV9 and TRBJ2-1; 14 nucleotides align to TRBD2. Germline assignment: CDR1 SGDLS and CDR2 YYNGEE. CDR3 length equals 18 residues. With 4 bases clipped from V and 0 bases from J, the junction kept 6 bases outside the gene matches. CDR3 region: CASSPGLAGGGSYNEQFF. The CDR3 DNA reads as TGTGCCAGCAGCCCTGGACTAGCGGGGGGCGGCTCCTACAATGAGCAGTTCTTC. The variable domain in full, completed from reference TRBV9 and TRBJ2-1, reads DSGVTQTPKHLITATGQRVTLRCSPRSGDLSVYWYQQSLDQGLQFLIQYYNGEERAKGNILERFSAQQFPDLHSELNLSSLELGDSALYFCASSPGLAGGGSYNEQFFGPGTRLTVL.